This T cell receptor beta chain was sequenced during a study of blood T cell dynamics during melanoma immunotherapy (TCRdb year 2020). Study-level background: All patients had metastatic melanoma and were given first-line pembrolizumab or nivolumab plus ipilimumab as standard of care in the United Kingdom. Consecutive patients formed a training cohort, and a further independent group of patients from the same centre was pooled into an external validation set. To find early correlates of response, peripheral T cell receptor repertoires were profiled in metastatic melanoma patients before and after one cycle of checkpoint inhibitor therapy. Overall results and qualifications from the work: The relatively small sample size was recognized as a factor that could limit how well the results generalize. Whether the T cell clones behind the repertoire changes were melanoma-specific or instead reflected general immune activation was something the study could not determine. A bifurcated reorganization of the PBMC repertoire at W3, with increased clonality or increased diversity, was observed in patients who later achieved disease control, unlike in progressors.

A note on this clone: The antigen it recognizes is unknown. Per-nucleotide qualities are absent, and no much larger clonotype sits a single base away.

There are 17 amino acids in the CDR3, from cysteine to phenylalanine inclusive. CDR3 DNA only is kept here, 51 bases in frame from base 1. V was cut back by 3 bases and J by 5 bases, leaving a gap of 20 bases between them. Per the germline V gene (reference sequence), SEHNR is the CDR1 and FQNEAQ is the CDR2. The time point label corresponds to: week 3, after first cycle of checkpoint inhibitor. Blood was sampled before treatment (T0) and at week 3 (W3), after the first cycle of checkpoint blockade. Except for a couple of patients with rapid clinical progression, response was assessed 12 weeks after the first infusion by RECIST 1.1; disease control meant complete response, partial response or stable disease. Patients with prior systemic cancer treatment, concomitant immunosuppressant therapy or synchronous other active malignancies were excluded. Both bulk PBMC and plasma cell-free DNA were sequenced for TCR beta so that circulating cells and T cell turnover could be tracked. Lymphoprep and SepMate tubes were used to isolate PBMC from blood, and red cell lysis was then performed. QIAamp DNA Blood Mini kits were used to extract DNA from PBMC and sorted T cell subsets.

A fixed 350 ng of DNA was loaded for every bulk PBMC sample. Following the manufacturer instructions, the immunoSEQ TCRb Assay kit was used to amplify TCR beta CDR3 sequences from genomic DNA. The KAPA Library Quantification Kit for Illumina platforms was used to quantify pooled libraries by qPCR. Sequencing of the pooled libraries was done on an Illumina NextSeq 500, with clustering at about 0.55-1.2 pM. As for the original processing: TCR data were analyzed using immunoSEQ ANALYZER and the R LymphoSeq package. A rearrangement efficiency score was calculated as productive divided by the sum of productive and non-productive CDR3 sequences. Clonality was measured with the Gini coefficient and diversity with the Renyi index at alpha=1, and both measures were compared pairwise between timepoints within each patient. Clonal relatedness, based on an edit distance of 3, and repertoire similarity, based on the Bhattacharyya coefficient, were both computed in LymphoSeq. To classify response, a linear discriminant analysis based on week-3 changes in clonality and diversity was built using the R MASS and caret packages. The immuneACCESS repertoire file appears here via TCRdb, limited to in-frame rearrangements. These files lack a portion of the clones; in checked studies, under half of the deficit traces to unresolved V genes, and the cause of the others is not known. For V, J and clone size, that table is used; D and trimming come from the DNA. The sample includes thousands of clones, with roughly 87% observed a single time. Jointly, the top ten make up 4% to 6% of the sample.

The TCR sequence derives from a human donor with melanoma. This material consisted of blood, taken from a patient treated with checkpoint blockade. The sequence joins TRBV7-9 to TRBJ2-1, and perhaps TRBD1 as D gene, on 6 matching bases. The DNA sequence reads TGTGCCAGCAGCTTCCCACCAGGTAGGGACAAAAACAATGAGCAGTTCTTC. It encodes CASSFPPGRDKNNEQFF.